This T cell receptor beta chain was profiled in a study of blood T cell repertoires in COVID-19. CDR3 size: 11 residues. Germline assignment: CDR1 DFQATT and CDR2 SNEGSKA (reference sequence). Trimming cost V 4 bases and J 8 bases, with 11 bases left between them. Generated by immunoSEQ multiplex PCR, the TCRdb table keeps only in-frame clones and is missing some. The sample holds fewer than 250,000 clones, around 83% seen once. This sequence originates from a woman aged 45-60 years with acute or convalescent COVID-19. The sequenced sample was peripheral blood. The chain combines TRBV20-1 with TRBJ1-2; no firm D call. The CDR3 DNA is TGCAGTGCTACTCCCCTTAGAGGCTACACCTTC. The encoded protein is CSATPLRGYTF.